The present TCR beta chain was sequenced within a study of T cells after posttransplantation cyclophosphamide. Study conclusions and caveats: TRB overlap between skin or GI tissue T cells and blood was limited.

V lost 1 base to trimming and J lost 9 bases; unmatched junction nucleotides: 15. Per germline, CDR1 SGHTA and CDR2 FQGNSA. The length of the CDR3 is 17 residues. Profiled with immunoSEQ multiplex PCR; TCRdb holds only in-frame clones, not every one. The sample contains tens of thousands of clones, none of them singletons. There are many counts of this clone. Its antigen remains unidentified. This receptor was obtained from a woman aged 55-75 years in good health, CMV-negative, and a related stem cell transplant donor. Sequenced material: PBMCs. The chain carries TRBV7-2 and TRBJ2-1, with 7 positions matching TRBD2. The DNA for the CDR3 is TGTGCCAGCAGCTTAGTGAGGCTAGCGGAGGTTAGCACTGAGCAGTTCTTC. Encoded protein: CASSLVRLAEVSTEQFF.